This T cell receptor beta chain was recovered during a study of technical replicates of blood from a few donors. This clone was seen more than once but under ten times. The table came from immunoSEQ multiplex PCR; TCRdb's copy has only in-frame clones and leaves some out. The sample lists around 70,000 clones, just under 95% occurring once. The CDR3 extends over 14 amino acids. Looked up from germline, CDR1 is LGHNA and CDR2 is YNFKEQ. Trimming left V 6 bases short and J 7 bases short, with 18 bases between. Sequenced input: T cells isolated from PBMCs. The clonotype comes from a human donor in good health. The chain links TRBV4-2 to TRBJ1-1, with D unresolved. CDR3 loop: CASRLGQADGEAFF. In DNA, the CDR3 is TGTGCCAGCAGACTAGGTCAGGCAGACGGTGAAGCTTTCTTT.